A single sample is the source of the 5 T cell receptor beta chains below, sequenced in a study of control samples from healthy donors and cancer patients (dated by TCRdb to 2020 to 2021). Receptor amplification or capture employed the immunoSEQ multiplex PCR assay. TCRdb mirrors the immuneACCESS table, restricted to in-frame sequences. Some clones are absent from its copies; in checked studies, under half trace to an unresolved V gene, and the reason for the others is unknown. Counted in this sample were some 95,000 clones; about nine tenths of them appeared once. Approximately 3% of the sample is in the top ten clones. Sequences were obtained from blood. The receptors were gathered from a human donor in good health. The donor label of this sample is uncertain.

The J gene is TRBJ2-3, the V gene TRBV29-1; 7 bases line up with TRBD2. Germline V CDR1 and CDR2: SQVTM, ANQGSEA. J was trimmed by 0 bases and V by 0 bases; bases with no gene match: 6. This CDR3 is built from 16 residues. Here the CDR3 DNA reads TGCAGCGTTGAAGAGGGGCAGCGGGGTAGCACAGATACGCAGTATTTT. Translated, it gives CSVEEGQRGSTDTQYF.

The V and J genes are TRBV3-1 (or the pseudogene TRBV3-2) and TRBJ2-6, with D maybe TRBD2 (5 bases). The CDR3 is made up of 16 amino acids. Germline V gene data show CDR1 as LGHDT and CDR2 as YNNKEL (reference sequence). The V end was cut by 4 bases, the J end by 2 bases, with 12 bases between. CDR3 DNA sequence: TGTGCCAGCAGCCGAGCTGTCGGGGCTGGGGCCAACGTCCTGACTTTC. This translates into CASSRAVGAGANVLTF.

The gene calls are TRBV5-1 and TRBJ2-2, with a weak D call TRBD2 (7 bases). This CDR3 region has 15 residues. Germline CDR1 reads SGHRS; CDR2 reads YFSETQ. V lost 7 bases and J lost 3, with 16 bases in between. The CDR3 protein is CASAIIGGDTGELFF. CDR3 in DNA: TGCGCCAGCGCTATAATAGGGGGGGACACCGGGGAGCTGTTTTTT.

The CDR3 DNA reads TGTGCCAGCAGCCTGACGATAGCGGGGGATAAAGAGACCCAGTACTTC. It codes for CASSLTIAGDKETQYF. The chain joins TRBV7-9 to TRBJ2-5, with 9 nucleotides matching TRBD2. Germline CDR1 and CDR2: SEHNR and FQNEAQ (reference sequence). This CDR3 has 16 residues. With 5 bases clipped from V and 3 bases from J, the junction kept 10 bases outside the gene matches.

The chain has TRBV27 and TRBJ1-1; 8 bases line up with TRBD1. The CDR3 totals 18 residues. CDR1 is MNHEY and CDR2 is SMNVEV in the germline V gene (reference sequence). V lost 0 bases to trimming and J lost 4 bases; unmatched junction nucleotides: 13. In nucleotides, the CDR3 is TGTGCCAGCAGTTTATCGAACAGGGGGTCTTCGTGGGGCACTGAAGCTTTCTTT. Encoded protein: CASSLSNRGSSWGTEAFF.